This T cell receptor beta chain was sequenced in a study of blood T cell repertoires in COVID-19. For the study at large: The study drew acute and convalescent COVID-19 samples from the United States, Italy and Spain.

Here immunoSEQ multiplex PCR was the method, and the copy in TCRdb shows in-frame clones only, minus some. Of approximately 310,000 clones in the sample, about nine tenths were seen once. The CDR3 spans 14 residues. Germline trimming cut 2 bases from V and 6 bases from J; bases unmatched to any gene: 6. Germline V gene lookup returns CDR1 SGHVS and CDR2 FNYEAQ. Sequences were obtained from PBMCs or T cells enriched from blood (not recorded which). The receptor comes from a man between 60 and 75 years old who had recovered from COVID-19. The chain employs TRBV7-6 and TRBJ1-2, with 7 bases matching TRBD1. CDR3 coding DNA: TGTGCCAGCAGCTTATCCCGACAGGGTCATGGCTACACCTTC. Its translation is CASSLSRQGHGYTF.